This TCR beta chain was profiled in a study of identical twins. In TCRdb, the 5' RACE reads were re-called with MiXCR into one record per CDR3 protein. The sample shows roughly 470,000 distinct CDR3 sequences, roughly an eighth of them seen only once. Germline CDR1 reads MNHEY; CDR2 reads SVGAGI. Trimming took 0 bases from V and 1 from J, leaving 10 bases between them. CDR3 length equals 15 residues. These same records also appear under a second study, on yellow fever vaccine responses in identical twins.

Source material: CD4+ T cells sorted from blood. The J gene is TRBJ2-7, the V gene TRBV6-5; a possible D gene is TRBD1 (5 bases). The TCR originated in a young woman in good health. CDR3 residues: CASSYSTVGSYEQYF. CDR3 bases: TGTGCCAGCAGTTACTCGACAGTGGGTTCCTACGAGCAGTACTTC.